These 28 T cell receptor beta chains originate from one sample sequenced in a study of cytomegalovirus exposure and HLA in healthy donors. Vbeta (60) and Jbeta (13) primers were used in the PCR. Profiled with immunoSEQ multiplex PCR; TCRdb holds only in-frame clones, not every one. The table records more than 110,000 clones, 60% to 80% of them present only once. The sequenced sample was PBMCs. Every receptor here comes from a man aged 18-30 years in good health and CMV-seronegative.

The chain recombines TRBV7-8 with TRBJ1-2; tentative D call: TRBD1 (6 bases). The length of the CDR3 is 16 residues. Looked up from germline, CDR1 is SGHVS and CDR2 is FQNEAQ. Trimming took off 4 bases at V and 2 bases at J, with 17 bases between the two ends. The CDR3 DNA follows: TGTGCCAGCAGCTCCCTGGGGGGGGCTGGAAACTATGGCTACACCTTC. This codes for CASSSLGGAGNYGYTF.

This clone came up a few times. The genes are TRBV5-1 and TRBJ1-2, with TRBD1 identical over 7 bases. V lost 3 bases to trimming and J lost 4 bases; unmatched junction nucleotides: 3. Germline V gene data show CDR1 as SGHRS and CDR2 as YFSETQ. This CDR3 spans 13 amino acids. For the CDR3, the DNA is TGCGCCAGCAGCTCGACAGGGTCCTATGGCTACACCTTC. This gives the protein CASSSTGSYGYTF.

This clone was counted only a few times. CDR3 coding DNA: TGTGCCACCTCGGACTCTAGGGTGGAAGCTTTCTTT. Translating gives CATSDSRVEAFF. The chain recombines TRBV2 with TRBJ1-1; D call uncertain. Germline V CDR1 and CDR2: SNHLY, FYNNEI. The CDR3 runs to 12 residues. Trimming removed 10 bases from V and 8 bases from J, with 17 bases in between.

Of note for this clone: Mismatch with germline at one junction end may stem from a read error. This sequence joins TRBV2 and TRBJ1-1, with TRBD1 identical over 7 bases. The V gene's germline CDR1 is SNHLY and CDR2 FYNNEI. This CDR3 has 16 residues. This chain's CDR3 is CASSSYRGRMNTESFF. The DNA of the CDR3 is TGTGCCAGCAGTTCTTACAGGGGACGTATGAACACTGAATCTTTCTTT. The complete variable domain, with remaining parts taken from reference TRBV2 and TRBJ1-1, reads EPEVTQTPSHQVTQMGQEVILRCVPISNHLYFYWYRQILGQKVEFLVSFYNNEISEKSEIFDDQFSVERPDGSNFTLKIRSTKLEDSAMYFCASSSYRGRMNTESFFGQGTRLTVV.

The rearrangement joins TRBV29-1 to TRBJ2-7; 7 bases map to TRBD2. This CDR3 is built from 13 residues. V lost 3 bases and J lost 2; bases outside the gene matches: 4. CDR1 is SQVTM, CDR2 ANQGSEA, per germline. Written as DNA, the CDR3 is TGCAGCGTTGAGGGACGGGGGGCCTACGAGCAGTACTTC. Translated: CSVEGRGAYEQYF.

The chain recombines TRBV4-3 with TRBJ2-7; 11 bases agree with TRBD1. Germline trimming cut 4 bases from V and 4 bases from J; bases unmatched to any gene: 12. The CDR3 extends over 17 amino acids. Germline-derived CDR1 and CDR2 are LGHNA and YSLEER. CDR3 residues: CASSPHSGGQGAYEQYF. The CDR3 DNA is TGCGCCAGCAGCCCTCATTCAGGAGGACAGGGGGCTTACGAGCAGTACTTC.

This sequence joins TRBV6-1 and TRBJ1-5; 8 bases agree with TRBD1. With 7 bases clipped from V and 7 bases from J, the junction kept 12 bases outside the gene matches. The germline CDR1 and CDR2 sequences are MNHNS and SASEGT. The CDR3 runs 15 residues. The CDR3 spells CASKMVQGAVQPQHF. DNA for the CDR3: TGTGCCAGCAAAATGGTGCAGGGGGCTGTGCAGCCCCAGCATTTT.

J is TRBJ1-1 and V is TRBV2; 8 bases fit TRBD1. The V gene's germline CDR1 is SNHLY and CDR2 FYNNEI. The CDR3 extends over 13 amino acids. V shed 7 bases and J 5 bases; nucleotides not matched to a gene: 6. The CDR3 sequence: CASIRGRGTEAFF. The CDR3 DNA sequence: TGTGCCAGCATCAGGGGGCGCGGGACTGAAGCTTTCTTT.

This clone was detected only a few times. The chain combines TRBV5-5 with TRBJ1-4; D is possibly TRBD1 (5 bases). Germline V CDR1 and CDR2: SGHKS, YYEKEE (reference sequence). Trimming cost V 3 bases and J 5 bases, with 11 bases left between them. The CDR3 has 14 residues. The CDR3 loop reads CASSSGIGNEKLFF. The CDR3 nucleotides are TGTGCCAGCAGCTCAGGGATTGGGAATGAAAAACTGTTTTTT.

The rearrangement uses TRBV4-1 and TRBJ2-3; maybe TRBD1 (5 bases). Per germline, CDR1 MGHRA and CDR2 YSYEKL. The CDR3 is 17 amino acids. V dropped 4 bases and J dropped 2 bases, with 19 bases sitting between them. The CDR3 DNA follows: TGCGCCAGCAGCCTTAAGGGCCGCCAGGGATCCACAGATACGCAGTATTTT. Translation: CASSLKGRQGSTDTQYF.

This chain connects TRBV30 to TRBJ1-2, with D possibly being TRBD1 (5 bases). CDR3 length equals 13 residues. V lost 4 bases to trimming and J lost 4 bases, with 13 bases between them. Germline V gene data show CDR1 as GTSNPN and CDR2 as SVGIG (reference sequence). The CDR3 nucleotides read TGTGCCTGGACGTATCAGGGATTCTATGGCTACACCTTC. Amino acid sequence: CAWTYQGFYGYTF.

The V call is TRBV7-2, the J call TRBJ1-6; 9 nucleotides line up with TRBD1. Germline V lookup: CDR1 SGHTA, CDR2 FQGNSA. Trimming at V came to 4 bases and at J to 7 bases, leaving 5 bases not matched to a gene. The CDR3 extends over 15 amino acids. The CDR3 region has the DNA TGTGCCAGCAGCTCCACCGGGACAGGGAATTCACCCCTCCACTTT. It is translated as CASSSTGTGNSPLHF.

The CDR3 region has the DNA TGTGCCAGCAGCTTAATGGTGCAGGAGACCCAGTACTTC. Amino acid sequence: CASSLMVQETQYF. This chain links TRBV7-2 with TRBJ2-5; D not resolved. Germline V gene data show CDR1 as SGHTA and CDR2 as FQGNSA. Trimming stripped 2 bases from V and 5 bases from J, with 9 bases between. There are 13 residues in the CDR3.

V usage is TRBV6-5 and J usage is TRBJ1-5; 7 bases map to TRBD1. The CDR3 sequence is 13 residues long. Unmatched junction bases numbered 3, after V lost 6 bases and J lost 4 bases. CDR1 is MNHEY, CDR2 SVGAGI, per germline. The CDR3 loop reads CASSDRVNQPQHF. The CDR3, as DNA: TGTGCCAGCAGCGACAGGGTGAATCAGCCCCAGCATTTT.

The table lists this clone with a count of one. This rearrangement joins TRBV19 to TRBJ1-1; a possible D gene is TRBD1 (6 bases). The V end was cut by 1 base, the J end by 1 base, with 10 bases between. CDR3 length: 15 amino acids. The germline gives CDR1 LNHDA, CDR2 SQIVND (reference sequence). CDR3 nucleotides: TGTGCCAGTAGTATAGGACAGGCGCAGAACACTGAAGCTTTCTTT. Protein: CASSIGQAQNTEAFF.

This clone has a handful of counts. This chain uses TRBV25-1 with TRBJ2-3; tentative D call: TRBD1 (6 bases). The CDR3 length is 14 residues. The germline V gene encodes CDR1 MGHDK and CDR2 SYGVNS. V shed 4 bases and J shed 1 base, with 9 bases lying between them. This CDR3 reads CASSGGRGTDTQYF. CDR3 sequence (DNA): TGTGCCAGCAGTGGGGGGCGGGGCACAGATACGCAGTATTTT.

The chain recombines TRBV28 with TRBJ2-7; TRBD1 agrees at 8 bases. Germline V gene lookup returns CDR1 MDHEN and CDR2 SYDVKM. The CDR3 consists of 13 residues. Losses at the gene ends were 6 bases for V and 6 bases for J; bases not matched to a gene: 7. The chain's CDR3 is CASRLTGEGEQYF. The CDR3 nucleotides read TGTGCCAGCAGGTTGACAGGGGAAGGCGAGCAGTACTTC.

J is TRBJ2-5 and V is TRBV7-2; the match to TRBD1 covers 11 bases. Germline loops: CDR1 SGHTA, CDR2 FQGNSA. The CDR3 length is 14 residues. Trimming cost V 5 bases and J 5 bases; bases outside gene matches: 4. CDR3: CASSSGQGAETQYF. The CDR3 DNA reads as TGTGCCAGCAGCAGCGGACAGGGGGCGGAGACCCAGTACTTC.

This clone was observed once. Other DNA variants within this sample encode the same CDR3. J is TRBJ1-2 and V is TRBV7-2; 10 positions match TRBD1. V lost 5 bases to trimming and J lost 4 bases; unmatched junction nucleotides: 1. Germline CDR1 reads SGHTA; CDR2 reads FQGNSA. The CDR3 is made up of 13 amino acids. The CDR3 loop reads CASSRDRGYGYTF. CDR3 DNA: TGTGCCAGCAGCCGGGACAGGGGCTATGGCTACACCTTC.

J is TRBJ1-1 and V is TRBV4-3, with unresolved D. Per germline, CDR1 LGHNA and CDR2 YSLEER. V gave up 0 bases and J gave up 2 bases, with 19 bases separating them. The CDR3 length is 18 residues. The CDR3 DNA sequence: TGCGCCAGCAGCCAAGATCTTGGTCTCTTGGCACCTAACACTGAAGCTTTCTTT. Protein: CASSQDLGLLAPNTEAFF.

V is TRBV5-1 and J is TRBJ2-7; the match to TRBD1 covers 9 bases. Germline V gene data show CDR1 as SGHRS and CDR2 as YFSETQ. V shed 4 bases and J 4 bases; nucleotides not matched to a gene: 3. The CDR3 covers 13 residues. The DNA of the CDR3 is TGCGCCAGCAGCGGGACAGGGTTTTACGAGCAGTACTTC. It translates to CASSGTGFYEQYF.

The gene calls are TRBV7-8 and TRBJ1-1; 9 nucleotides align to TRBD1. V shed 1 base and J 6 bases; nucleotides not matched to a gene: 6. The length of the CDR3 is 15 residues. Germline V gene sequence: CDR1 SGHVS, CDR2 FQNEAQ. CDR3 DNA sequence: TGTGCCAGCAGCTTAGACGGACAGGGGTCGTCTGAAGCTTTCTTT. It encodes CASSLDGQGSSEAFF. The variable domain in full, completed from reference TRBV7-8 and TRBJ1-1, reads GAGVSQSPRYKVAKRGQDVALRCDPISGHVSLFWYQQALGQGPEFLTYFQNEAQLDKSGLPSDRFFAERPEGSVSTLKIQRTQQEDSAVYLCASSLDGQGSSEAFFGQGTRLTVV.

This clone came up a few times. The rearrangement links TRBV19 to TRBJ1-1; D remains ambiguous. The CDR3 has 13 amino acids. The germline V gene encodes CDR1 LNHDA and CDR2 SQIVND (reference sequence). Deletions cut 5 bases from V and 4 bases from J, with 11 bases between. CDR3 nucleotide sequence: TGTGCCAGTAGTTTGGGCACAATCACTGAAGCTTTCTTT. It is translated as CASSLGTITEAFF.

This clone was detected only once. The junction departs from the called germline gene at one end, perhaps through a read error. The CDR3 coding sequence is TGTGCCGGCAGTGCAGAAGGCGGGGGCCTGGGTACCGAGCAGTACTTC. Translating gives CAGSAEGGGLGTEQYF. The chain couples TRBV25-1 to TRBJ2-7; a weak D match, TRBD2 (7 bases). Germline loops: CDR1 MGHDK, CDR2 SYGVNS. This CDR3 spans 16 amino acids.

J is TRBJ2-2 and V is TRBV9; the D is unclear. Germline V gene data show CDR1 as SGDLS and CDR2 as YYNGEE. The CDR3 is made up of 13 amino acids. V dropped 0 bases and J dropped 5 bases, with 5 bases sitting between them. Here the CDR3 reads CASSVVLTGELFF. The CDR3 DNA reads as TGTGCCAGCAGCGTAGTACTGACCGGGGAGCTGTTTTTT.

V and J are TRBV5-6 and TRBJ1-2; possible D gene TRBD1, 5 bases. The CDR3 length is 13 residues. Germline V gives CDR1 SGHDT, CDR2 YYEEEE. The V and J ends lost 0 bases and 4 bases respectively, with 7 bases between them. CDR3 protein: CASSLDRSYGYTF. CDR3 coding DNA: TGTGCCAGCAGCTTGGACAGGAGCTATGGCTACACCTTC.

The chain recombines TRBV6-4 with TRBJ2-1; TRBD1 aligns across 7 bases. Unmatched junction bases numbered 1, after V lost 3 bases and J lost 5 bases. The CDR3 totals 13 residues. Germline CDR1 is MRHNA and CDR2 is SNTAGT. As DNA, the CDR3 is TGTGCCAGCAGTGAGGGACAGAACAATGAGCAGTTCTTC. The encoded protein is CASSEGQNNEQFF.

The chain couples TRBV4-3 to TRBJ1-5; tentative D call: TRBD1 (6 bases). Per germline, CDR1 LGHNA and CDR2 YSLEER. Deletions cut 4 bases from V and 6 bases from J, with 16 bases between. The CDR3 sequence is 15 residues long. The CDR3 loop is CASSLLWGGGQPQHF. CDR3 coding DNA: TGCGCCAGCAGCCTCTTGTGGGGGGGCGGTCAGCCCCAGCATTTT.